Sequencing of this T cell receptor beta chain was carried out in a study of blood T cell repertoires in COVID-19. Study overall: Samples came from the United States, Italy and Spain, spanning acute and convalescent COVID-19. T cells, B-cell-depleted T cells, or PBMCs supplied cDNA or gDNA.

Source study methods: Counts of nucleated cells, estimated from reference gene primer amplification, were obtained. The method was immunoSEQ multiplex PCR; TCRdb's version includes in-frame clones alone and lacks a portion of them. From that table come the V and J calls and clone size; the DNA was used to work out D and trimming. The sample lists around 80,000 clones, about 88% seen once, with around 7.8% in the top ten. This clonotype was obtained from an elderly man with active or convalescent COVID-19. Sequenced input: peripheral blood.

The chain's CDR3 is CASSPGGGLIKFGVSNQPQHF. CDR3 nucleotide sequence: TGTGCCAGTAGTCCAGGCGGAGGGTTGATAAAGTTCGGAGTTAGCAATCAGCCCCAGCATTTT. This chain links TRBV19 with TRBJ1-5; no clear D gene. Germline V gene sequence: CDR1 LNHDA, CDR2 SQIVND (reference sequence). The V end lost 5 bases, the J end lost 0 bases, and 29 bases lay between the germline ends. This CDR3 spans 21 amino acids.